Listed here are 10 T cell receptor beta chains from one sample, sequenced in a study of cytomegalovirus exposure and HLA in healthy donors. Primers: 60 Vbeta forward and 13 Jbeta reverse. Sequencing used immunoSEQ multiplex PCR; TCRdb keeps in-frame clones, though not all of them. The table shows about 120,000 clones, with roughly 80% occurring only once. Sequencing was carried out using PBMCs. All receptors derive from a female donor in good health and CMV-seropositive.

The CDR3 protein is CASSPGQSATNEKLFF. The CDR3 bases are TGCGCCAGCAGCCCGGGACAGTCCGCAACTAATGAAAAACTGTTTTTT. The J gene is TRBJ1-4, the V gene TRBV5-1; 7 bases map to TRBD1. Trimming removed 4 bases from V and 0 bases from J; junction bases left unmatched: 6. Germline V gives CDR1 SGHRS, CDR2 YFSETQ. This CDR3 is built from 16 residues.

V gene TRBV2 combines with J gene TRBJ1-5; weak D call: TRBD1 (6 bases). The germline V gene has CDR1 SNHLY and CDR2 FYNNEI. The CDR3 length is 17 residues. Trimming removed 4 bases from V and 0 bases from J, with 16 bases in between. The CDR3 is CASSVAPKGDSNQPQHF. CDR3 bases: TGTGCCAGCAGTGTTGCCCCAAAGGGGGATAGCAATCAGCCCCAGCATTTT.

The genes are TRBV7-2 and TRBJ1-2; 8 nucleotides agree with TRBD1. After removal of 4 bases from V and 2 bases from J, the junction contained 18 bases not matched to a gene. Germline V gene sequence: CDR1 SGHTA, CDR2 FQGNSA. The CDR3 sequence is 19 residues long. Written as DNA, the CDR3 is TGTGCCAGCAGCTCGTACCGGGACAGGAACCCAGGGACCAACTATGGCTACACCTTC. Its protein product is CASSSYRDRNPGTNYGYTF.

The V call is TRBV18, the J call TRBJ1-4; a possible D gene is TRBD1 (6 bases). The length of the CDR3 is 14 residues. V was trimmed by 1 base and J by 8 bases, leaving 11 bases between them. Germline assignment: CDR1 KGHSH and CDR2 LQKENI. In DNA form, the CDR3 reads TGTGCCAGCTCACCACTTCTGCAGGGGGAAAAACTGTTTTTT. Amino acids: CASSPLLQGEKLFF.

The gene calls are TRBV27 and TRBJ2-1, with D possibly TRBD1 on 6 matching bases. In germline, CDR1 is MNHEY, CDR2 SMNVEV (reference sequence). V lost 0 bases and J lost 12, with 18 bases in between. The CDR3 is made up of 15 amino acids. CDR3: CASSLSTTGSPGQFF. Here the CDR3 DNA reads TGTGCCAGCAGTTTATCGACCACAGGGAGTCCGGGGCAGTTCTTC.

This chain joins TRBV7-6 and TRBJ1-2, with D possibly being TRBD1 (6 bases). Trimming pared 1 base from V and 4 bases from J, leaving 13 bases between. The CDR3 consists of 15 residues. Germline V lookup: CDR1 SGHVS, CDR2 FNYEAQ. The CDR3 spells CASSLEQGFGYGYTF. In DNA form, the CDR3 reads TGTGCCAGCAGCTTAGAACAGGGTTTTGGCTATGGCTACACCTTC.

This clone was observed a few times. The J gene is TRBJ2-7, the V gene TRBV6-6; a possible D gene is TRBD1 (5 bases). Germline lookup yields CDR1 MNHNY and CDR2 SVGAGI (reference sequence). V was cut by 7 bases and J by 3 bases, with 10 bases left in between. The CDR3 runs 12 residues. CDR3 residues: CASKKDNYEQYF. DNA for the CDR3: TGTGCCAGCAAAAAGGACAACTACGAGCAGTACTTC.

This clone occurred once. V is TRBV10-3 and J is TRBJ1-2, with 9 bases lining up with TRBD1. The CDR3 sequence is 14 residues long. The germline gives CDR1 ENHRY, CDR2 SYGVKD. The trim removed 10 bases at V and 3 bases at J, leaving 9 bases unmatched. CDR3 sequence (DNA): TGTGCCACCTCCCCTACAGGGGGCGACTATGGCTACACCTTC. This encodes CATSPTGGDYGYTF.

This clone occurred once. This chain links TRBV29-1 with TRBJ2-7; possibly TRBD1 for D (5 bases). With 4 bases removed from V and 2 bases from J, the gap between germline ends came to 15 bases. Germline V lookup: CDR1 SQVTM, CDR2 ANQGSEA. The CDR3 spans 14 residues. DNA of the CDR3: TGCAGCGTTGTTGAACAGGACAAACCCTACGAGCAGTACTTC. This sequence encodes CSVVEQDKPYEQYF.

The chain uses TRBV7-2 and TRBJ1-4, with 8 bases lining up with TRBD1. Germline CDR1 reads SGHTA; CDR2 reads FQGNSA. CDR3 length: 14 amino acids. The V segment lost 5 bases and the J segment 8 bases; nucleotides outside the gene matches: 7. Here the CDR3 DNA reads TGTGCCAGCAGCCCGCAGGGGGCTCGGGAAAAACTGTTTTTT. Translation: CASSPQGAREKLFF.